This T cell receptor beta chain is from a study of blood T cell repertoires in COVID-19. Turning to the study itself: Sites in the United States, Italy and Spain provided acute and convalescent COVID-19 samples.

Trimming took 7 bases from V and 0 from J, leaving 19 bases between them. CDR1 MGHDK and CDR2 SYGVNS come from the germline V gene. The CDR3 is 17 residues long. Here immunoSEQ multiplex PCR was the method, and the copy in TCRdb shows in-frame clones only, minus some. The sample records some 30,000 clones, roughly 91% being singletons. Source material: peripheral blood. The sequence was obtained from a human donor with active COVID-19. The donor label of this sample is uncertain. The chain combines TRBV25-1 with TRBJ2-1; D not resolved. CDR3 bases: TGTGCCAGCACCCCCCCCGGTGGGCAACCCTCCTACAATGAGCAGTTCTTC. Translated: CASTPPGGQPSYNEQFF.